The next 17 T cell receptor beta chains were all read from a single sample in a study of T-cell reconstitution after alpha-beta-depleted transplantation in children. Library preparation (for TCRbeta) was performed with unique molecular identifiers. MiXCR, run by TCRdb on the PCR reads, gives a single entry per CDR3 protein. The sample shows about 270,000 distinct CDR3 sequences, 9.9% of them seen only once. This specimen consisted of PBMCs from the stem cell graft donor, obtained from the stem cell graft. The receptors originated from a human donor who donated a stem cell graft to a child with SCID.

This clonotype was seen many times. CDR3 amino acids: CSASGTSGGRGDTQYF. In DNA, the CDR3 is TGCAGTGCTAGCGGGACTAGCGGGGGGCGCGGGGATACGCAGTATTTT. The rearrangement joins TRBV20-1 to TRBJ2-3; TRBD2 aligns across 15 bases. Germline loops: CDR1 DFQATT, CDR2 SNEGSKA (reference sequence). V lost 3 bases, J lost 6 bases, and 7 bases stayed unmatched. There are 16 residues in the CDR3.

The chain couples TRBV20-1 to TRBJ1-2; TRBD1 agrees at 9 bases. CDR3 size: 13 residues. Germline CDR1 reads DFQATT; CDR2 reads SNEGSKA (reference sequence). With V trimmed by 0 bases and J by 8 bases, 4 bases remained unmatched. CDR3 nucleotide sequence: TGCAGTGCTAGAGATAGGGACAGGGAGGGCTACACCTTC. The encoded protein is CSARDRDREGYTF.

The V gene is TRBV7-6, the J gene TRBJ2-3, with D possibly matching TRBD1 (6 bases). CDR1 and CDR2 (germline): SGHVS, FNYEAQ. CDR3 length: 16 residues. Trimming pared 3 bases from V and 4 bases from J, leaving 17 bases between. The CDR3 region has the DNA TGTGCCAGCAGCTTCTTGGCAAAACAGGGCGCAGATACGCAGTATTTT. Its translation: CASSFLAKQGADTQYF.

This clonotype was counted a few times. The chain carries TRBV9 and TRBJ2-7; 7 positions match TRBD1. CDR1 is SGDLS, CDR2 YYNGEE, per germline. V lost 5 bases, J lost 7 bases, and 12 bases stayed unmatched. The CDR3 totals 14 residues. CDR3 region: CASSGDEGAREQYF. The CDR3 nucleotides are TGTGCCAGCAGTGGGGATGAGGGGGCGCGGGAGCAGTACTTC.

The V call is TRBV25-1, the J call TRBJ2-7, with D uncertain. Germline V lookup: CDR1 MGHDK, CDR2 SYGVNS. The CDR3 runs to 13 residues. Trimming shortened V by 5 bases and J by 1 base, and 9 bases separated the two germline ends. The CDR3 reads CASSFLESYEQYF. The DNA for the CDR3 is TGTGCCAGCAGTTTCCTGGAATCCTACGAGCAGTACTTC.

This clonotype was recorded a few times. The chain couples TRBV12-3 or TRBV12-4 to TRBJ1-5, with 7 bases identical to TRBD1. Germline trimming cut 2 bases from V and 4 bases from J; bases unmatched to any gene: 5. The CDR3 loop spans 15 amino acids. CDR3 sequence: CASSLSDRDNQPQHF. CDR3 nucleotide sequence: TGTGCCAGCAGTTTATCTGACAGGGATAATCAGCCCCAGCATTTT.

About this clonotype itself: At one boundary the junction diverges from the germline segment, which might be a read error. The V and J genes are TRBV6-6 and TRBJ1-3; D might be TRBD1 (6 bases). CDR3 length: 12 amino acids. Germline V gene sequence: CDR1 MNHNY, CDR2 SVGAGI (reference sequence). The CDR3, as DNA: TGTGCCAGCACCGGGGGCGCTGACACCTTATATTTT. It specifies CASTGGADTLYF.

This clonotype was seen more than once but under ten times. The V and J genes are TRBV9 and TRBJ2-5, with TRBD2 matching over 9 bases. This CDR3 is 15 amino acids long. The trim removed 2 bases at V and 5 bases at J, leaving 7 bases unmatched. Per germline, CDR1 SGDLS and CDR2 YYNGEE. DNA of the CDR3: TGTGCCAGCAGCGTCGGCGGGGGGGCTTTGGAGACCCAGTACTTC. The encoded protein is CASSVGGGALETQYF. Full variable domain (remainder filled in from reference TRBV9 and TRBJ2-5): DSGVTQTPKHLITATGQRVTLRCSPRSGDLSVYWYQQSLDQGLQFLIQYYNGEERAKGNILERFSAQQFPDLHSELNLSSLELGDSALYFCASSVGGGALETQYFGPGTRLLVL.

There are many counts of this clonotype. This chain uses TRBV27 with TRBJ1-6; D remains unclear. V shed 6 bases and J shed 6 bases, with 9 bases lying between them. The CDR3 covers 13 residues. Germline CDR1 reads MNHEY; CDR2 reads SMNVEV (reference sequence). Written as DNA, the CDR3 is TGTGCCAGCAGCTACTTTTCTAATTCACCCCTCCACTTT. It specifies CASSYFSNSPLHF.

This clonotype was counted a few times. The genes are TRBV4-2 and TRBJ1-4, with D possibly TRBD1 on 5 matching bases. Germline V lookup: CDR1 LGHNA, CDR2 YNFKEQ. V lost 3 bases, J lost 7 bases, and 21 bases lay in between. The CDR3 is 17 residues long. The CDR3 sequence: CASSHAPPQGTGEKLFF. The CDR3 coding sequence is TGTGCCAGCAGCCATGCCCCACCCCAGGGAACTGGTGAAAAACTGTTTTTT.

This clonotype appeared a single time. This rearrangement joins TRBV7-3 to TRBJ2-1, with a possible D match to TRBD2 (7 bases). The V and J ends lost 2 bases and 8 bases respectively, with 13 bases between them. The V gene's germline CDR1 is SGHTA and CDR2 FQGTGA. This CDR3 has 14 residues. The CDR3 region is CASSLGGAGDEQFF. The CDR3 region has the DNA TGTGCCAGCAGCTTAGGGGGGGCGGGAGATGAGCAGTTCTTC.

In its sample, this clonotype was seen a few times. The V gene is TRBV3-1, the J gene TRBJ2-2, with 9 bases aligning to TRBD2. J was trimmed by 6 bases and V by 1 base; bases with no gene match: 3. Per the germline V gene, CDR1 is LGHDT and CDR2 is YNNKEL (reference sequence). This CDR3 comprises 15 residues. In DNA, the CDR3 is TGTGCCAGCAGCCAAGGGGGACTAGCCCCCGGGGAGCTGTTTTTT. Its protein product is CASSQGGLAPGELFF. The variable domain in full, with the rest retrieved from reference TRBV3-1 and TRBJ2-2, is DTAVSQTPKYLVTQMGNDKSIKCEQNLGHDTMYWYKQDSKKFLKIMFSYNNKELIINETVPNRFSPKSPDKAHLNLHINSLELGDSAVYFCASSQGGLAPGELFFGEGSRLTVL.

The rearrangement joins TRBV12-3 or TRBV12-4 to TRBJ2-1; perhaps TRBD2 as D (6 bases). V was cut by 6 bases and J by 1 base, with 13 bases left in between. The length of the CDR3 is 15 residues. For the CDR3, the DNA is TGTGCCAGCAGCCCGACTAGTAGGTCCTACAATGAGCAGTTCTTC. This translates into CASSPTSRSYNEQFF.

The rearrangement links TRBV4-1 to TRBJ2-7; tentatively, D is TRBD2 (5 bases). Germline CDR1 reads MGHRA; CDR2 reads YSYEKL. The V end lost 0 bases, the J end lost 6 bases, and 21 bases lay between the germline ends. The CDR3 extends over 17 amino acids. CDR3 in amino acids: CASSQEEVGSGITEQYF. The CDR3, as DNA: TGCGCCAGCAGCCAAGAAGAGGTGGGCTCGGGGATAACCGAGCAGTACTTC.

The chain couples TRBV5-1 to TRBJ1-1; 8 bases fit TRBD1. V was pared by 4 bases and J by 6 bases, with 8 bases of the junction left unmatched. Per the germline V gene, CDR1 is SGHRS and CDR2 is YFSETQ. The CDR3 is 14 residues long. The CDR3 here is CASSPDRDSSEAFF. The CDR3, as DNA: TGCGCCAGCAGCCCGGACAGGGATTCTTCTGAAGCTTTCTTT.

This clonotype was detected a few times. The rearrangement uses TRBV5-6 and TRBJ1-1, with a weak D call TRBD1 (5 bases). From germline, CDR1 is SGHDT and CDR2 YYEEEE. The length of the CDR3 is 12 residues. V was pared by 4 bases and J by 10 bases, with 14 bases between. CDR3 in amino acids: CASSALGGGAFF. The DNA for the CDR3 is TGTGCCAGCAGCGCGCTGGGCGGGGGAGCTTTCTTT. Filled out from reference TRBV5-6 and TRBJ1-1, the complete variable domain reads DAGVTQSPTHLIKTRGQQVTLRCSPKSGHDTVSWYQQALGQGPQFIFQYYEEEERQRGNFPDRFSGHQFPNYSSELNVNALLLGDSALYLCASSALGGGAFFGQGTRLTVV.

The rearrangement uses TRBV5-1 and TRBJ2-1; TRBD2 is a possible D gene (5 bases). The CDR3 totals 13 residues. Germline CDR1 reads SGHRS; CDR2 reads YFSETQ. Trimming pared 4 bases from V and 10 bases from J, leaving 15 bases between. The CDR3 region has the DNA TGCGCCAGCAGCCCCCTGACCGGCGGGGAGCAGTTCTTC. This translates into CASSPLTGGEQFF.